One sample yielded the 31 T cell receptor beta chains listed below, sequenced in a study of OX40 agonist ivuxolimab in advanced cancers. Library preparation employed the immunoSEQ multiplex PCR assay. TCRdb limited this immuneACCESS table to in-frame rearrangements with V and J called. A share of clones is missing; checked studies link under half to unresolved V genes, and the rest is unexplained. The sample yields 40,000 or so clones; 80% to 90% were counted once. The ten largest make up about 0.6% of the sample. Here the sequenced sample was CD4+ or CD8+ T cells sorted from blood, taken in a trial of the OX40 agonist ivuxolimab. All receptors come from an adult with an advanced solid tumor such as melanoma, head and neck, liver or kidney cancer.

The table lists this clone with a few counts. The gene calls are TRBV7-2 and TRBJ2-5; 11 bases fit TRBD2. V shed 2 bases, J shed 5 bases, and the junction held 7 bases outside the gene matches. This CDR3 region has 16 residues. CDR1 is SGHTA, CDR2 FQGNSA, per germline. The CDR3 reads CASSLNPPSGGETQYF. As DNA, the CDR3 is TGTGCCAGCAGCTTAAACCCCCCTAGCGGGGGGGAGACCCAGTACTTC.

The CDR3 sequence: CASSQAADSSSYNEQFF. The CDR3 DNA follows: TGTGCCAGCAGCCAAGCGGCCGACAGCAGCTCCTACAATGAGCAGTTCTTC. The chain recombines TRBV4-2 with TRBJ2-1, with D perhaps TRBD1 (5 bases). This CDR3 has 17 residues. Trimming stripped 1 base from V and 0 bases from J, with 13 bases between. Looked up from germline, CDR1 is LGHNA and CDR2 is YNFKEQ.

As concerns this clone: A junction end diverges from the germline sequence, so it may reflect a read error. V usage is TRBV7-7 and J usage is TRBJ2-5; D is possibly TRBD1 (5 bases). Germline values: CDR1 SSHAT, CDR2 FNYEAQ (reference sequence). The CDR3 contains 14 residues. The CDR3 bases are TGTGCTAGCAGCCCCACAGGATTCCAAGAGACCCAGTACTTC. It translates to CASSPTGFQETQYF.

The rearrangement joins TRBV21-1 to TRBJ1-3; TRBD1, as called in the table, went unchecked against the DNA. TRBV21-1 is described as a pseudogene. The CDR3 loop spans 20 amino acids. CDR3 amino acids: CASSKDRFRQGALSGNTIYF. The CDR3 DNA sequence: TGTGCCAGCAGCAAAGATAGATTTAGGCAGGGGGCCCTCTCTGGAAACACCATATATTTT.

V usage is TRBV7-2 and J usage is TRBJ2-5; 10 nucleotides match TRBD2. CDR1 and CDR2 (germline): SGHTA, FQGNSA. Trimming at V came to 4 bases and at J to 1 base, leaving 15 bases not matched to a gene. This CDR3 has 19 amino acids. CDR3 sequence (DNA): TGTGCCAGCAGCTCCGGAAGAGCGGGGGGGCCACTATTCCAAGAGACCCAGTACTTC. Translating it yields CASSSGRAGGPLFQETQYF.

The CDR3 DNA reads TGTGCCAGCAGCTTGACAGGGGCGGTCACCGGGGAGCTGTTTTTT. Amino acids: CASSLTGAVTGELFF. The V call is TRBV7-9, the J call TRBJ2-2; 8 positions agree with TRBD1. CDR3 length: 15 residues. Germline CDR1 and CDR2: SEHNR and FQNEAQ (reference sequence). After removal of 3 bases from V and 4 bases from J, the junction contained 4 bases not matched to a gene.

This chain joins TRBV4-3 and TRBJ2-3; TRBD2 matches at 7 bases. Germline-derived CDR1 and CDR2 are LGHNA and YSLEER. V shed 4 bases, J shed 6 bases, and the junction held 4 bases outside the gene matches. The CDR3 has 13 residues. CDR3 bases: TGCGCCAGCAGCCGCGGGGGTTCGGATACGCAGTATTTT. Amino acid sequence: CASSRGGSDTQYF.

The V call is TRBV9, the J call TRBJ1-1; no reliable D call. CDR1 is SGDLS, CDR2 YYNGEE, per germline. The CDR3 sequence is 13 residues long. Trimming removed 4 bases from V and 10 bases from J, with 17 bases in between. In DNA form, the CDR3 reads TGTGCCAGCAGCTCGGACCCCCAGGAGCGAGCTTTCTTT. Its translation is CASSSDPQERAFF.

The gene calls are TRBV10-3 and TRBJ1-2; D gene uncertain. The CDR3 runs 14 residues. In germline, CDR1 is ENHRY, CDR2 SYGVKD. V lost 2 bases and J 1 base, leaving 8 bases between the germline ends. CDR3 sequence (DNA): TGTGCCATCAGTGAGGGCGGAAGTAACTATGGCTACACCTTC. It yields the protein CAISEGGSNYGYTF.

CDR3 region: CASLSSSQETQYF. DNA for the CDR3: TGTGCCAGCCTTAGTAGCAGCCAAGAGACCCAGTACTTC. The genes are TRBV10-3 and TRBJ2-5; D call uncertain. V lost 10 bases and J 1 base, leaving 13 bases between the germline ends. Germline-derived CDR1 and CDR2 are ENHRY and SYGVKD. The CDR3 is 13 amino acids.

V usage is TRBV27 and J usage is TRBJ1-2, with 8 positions matching TRBD1. J gave up 8 bases and V 6 bases, and 8 bases lay outside the gene matches. This CDR3 comprises 13 residues. CDR1 and CDR2 from the germline V gene are MNHEY and SMNVEV (reference sequence). The CDR3 loop is CASSQDRAGGYTF. The CDR3 nucleotides are TGTGCCAGCAGCCAGGACAGGGCTGGCGGCTACACCTTC.

V gene TRBV7-9 combines with J gene TRBJ2-1, with 12 positions matching TRBD1. The CDR3 contains 15 residues. The germline CDR1 and CDR2 sequences are SEHNR and FQNEAQ (reference sequence). Germline trimming cut 4 bases from V and 7 bases from J; bases unmatched to any gene: 5. The CDR3 coding sequence is TGTGCCAGCAGCTCTCCGGGACAGGGGGCAAATGAGCAGTTCTTC. This encodes CASSSPGQGANEQFF.

The chain recombines TRBV6-5 with TRBJ1-1; D is perhaps TRBD1 (6 bases). V was cut by 7 bases and J by 4 bases, with 13 bases left in between. There are 13 residues in the CDR3. Germline CDR1 reads MNHEY; CDR2 reads SVGAGI. In DNA form, the CDR3 reads TGTGCCAGCACCGACTGGGGGGCCACTGAAGCTTTCTTT. It codes for CASTDWGATEAFF.

The chain uses TRBV28 and TRBJ2-1, with 9 bases lining up with TRBD1. The CDR3 has 15 amino acids. The germline CDR1 and CDR2 sequences are MDHEN and SYDVKM. V trimming: 5 bases; J trimming: 7 bases; junction bases outside the gene matches: 9. The CDR3 DNA follows: TGTGCCAGCAGTCCCCGGGGACAGGGCTCGAATGAGCAGTTCTTC. Translating it yields CASSPRGQGSNEQFF.

The sample holds one count of this clone. This sequence joins TRBV6-1 and TRBJ2-3; TRBD1 might be the D (6 bases). Germline V lookup: CDR1 MNHNS, CDR2 SASEGT. This CDR3 spans 16 amino acids. Trimming took off 3 bases at V and 1 base at J, with 14 bases between the two ends. CDR3 sequence reads: CASSDPSGAGTDTQYF. The CDR3 bases are TGTGCCAGCAGTGACCCTTCAGGGGCCGGCACAGATACGCAGTATTTT.

The rearrangement uses TRBV27 and TRBJ2-3, with D possibly matching TRBD2 (5 bases). The CDR3 is 15 residues long. Germline assignment: CDR1 MNHEY and CDR2 SMNVEV (reference sequence). V lost 9 bases and J lost 1, with 17 bases in between. The CDR3: CASGSSSVRTDTQYF. The CDR3 nucleotides are TGTGCCAGTGGGAGCTCGAGTGTCCGCACAGATACGCAGTATTTT.

This clone was counted only a few times. In DNA, the CDR3 is TGTGCCAGCGGCGTAGCCGGGGTCAACGAGCAGTACTTC. Protein: CASGVAGVNEQYF. The chain is built from TRBV5-4 and TRBJ2-7, with TRBD2 as a possible D gene (5 bases). V lost 7 bases, J lost 5 bases, and 16 bases lay in between. CDR1 and CDR2 from the germline V gene are SGHNT and YYREEE (reference sequence). This CDR3 has 13 amino acids.

This chain links TRBV14 with TRBJ2-7; 7 nucleotides match TRBD1. V shed 0 bases and J 3 bases; nucleotides not matched to a gene: 17. Germline CDR1 and CDR2: SGHDN and FVKESK. CDR3 length: 19 amino acids. CDR3 in DNA: TGTGCCAGCAGCCAAGATTTAGGTTCTTACGGGACAGTCGTCTACGAGCAGTACTTC. It yields the protein CASSQDLGSYGTVVYEQYF.

This chain uses TRBV5-1 with TRBJ1-2; D gene unclear. The V and J ends lost 0 bases and 4 bases respectively, with 10 bases between them. Germline V gives CDR1 SGHRS, CDR2 YFSETQ. The CDR3 covers 14 residues. The CDR3 here is CASSLVGQIYGYTF. Here the CDR3 DNA reads TGCGCCAGCAGCTTGGTAGGCCAGATCTATGGCTACACCTTC.

The V gene is TRBV5-1, the J gene TRBJ1-1; D is unresolved. Germline V CDR1 and CDR2: SGHRS, YFSETQ. V gave up 4 bases and J gave up 2 bases, with 9 bases separating them. The CDR3 totals 13 residues. CDR3 residues: CASSRRTNTEAFF. Here the CDR3 DNA reads TGCGCCAGCAGCCGCAGGACCAACACTGAAGCTTTCTTT.

The V call is TRBV5-4, the J call TRBJ2-5; 7 bases line up with TRBD1. The CDR3 runs to 16 residues. J was trimmed by 2 bases and V by 3 bases; bases with no gene match: 10. Germline values: CDR1 SGHNT, CDR2 YYREEE (reference sequence). This CDR3 is CASSSGTVNRQETQYF. CDR3 sequence (DNA): TGTGCCAGCAGCTCCGGGACAGTCAACCGTCAAGAGACCCAGTACTTC.

In this sample, this clone turned up once. The chain uses TRBV5-1 and TRBJ2-3; 8 positions agree with TRBD2. The V gene's germline CDR1 is SGHRS and CDR2 YFSETQ. This CDR3 comprises 15 residues. V lost 4 bases to trimming and J lost 2 bases; unmatched junction nucleotides: 6. The CDR3 loop is CASSLERGNTDTQYF. CDR3 nucleotide sequence: TGCGCCAGCAGCCTGGAGCGGGGGAACACAGATACGCAGTATTTT.

The rearrangement links TRBV18 to TRBJ2-5, with a weak D call TRBD2 (7 bases). This CDR3 has 18 amino acids. The germline CDR1 and CDR2 sequences are KGHSH and LQKENI. V gave up 1 base and J gave up 5 bases, with 23 bases separating them. The CDR3 is CASSPLVLVGGALETQYF. CDR3 in DNA: TGTGCCAGCTCACCACTCGTTCTGGTTGGGGGGGCCCTGGAGACCCAGTACTTC. Full variable domain (rest looked up from reference TRBV18 and TRBJ2-5): NAGVMQNPRHLVRRRGQEARLRCSPMKGHSHVYWYRQLPEEGLKFMVYLQKENIIDESGMPKERFSAEFPKEGPSILRIQQVVRGDSAAYFCASSPLVLVGGALETQYFGPGTRLLVL.

The chain links TRBV6-5 to TRBJ1-1; D is possibly TRBD1 (6 bases). Trimming removed 0 bases at V and 7 bases at J, with 18 bases between. Germline V gives CDR1 MNHEY, CDR2 SVGAGI. CDR3 length: 16 amino acids. CDR3 coding DNA: TGTGCCAGCAGTTACTCGACGGGACACCTGGGCGATGAAGCTTTCTTT. Translated, it gives CASSYSTGHLGDEAFF.

The rearrangement joins TRBV7-6 to TRBJ1-1, with unresolved D. Per germline, CDR1 SGHVS and CDR2 FNYEAQ. This CDR3 is built from 13 residues. V lost 5 bases, J lost 5 bases, and 12 bases lay in between. The CDR3 coding sequence is TGTGCCAGCAGCCCGACCCAAGGGACTGAAGCTTTCTTT. It translates to CASSPTQGTEAFF.

The chain joins TRBV7-9 to TRBJ2-3, with no clear D. CDR1 and CDR2 from the germline V gene are SEHNR and FQNEAQ (reference sequence). Deletions cut 3 bases from V and 2 bases from J, with 3 bases between. The CDR3 has 12 amino acids. CDR3 bases: TGTGCCAGCAGCTTTTCCACAGATACGCAGTATTTT. Amino acids: CASSFSTDTQYF.

The chain couples TRBV7-8 to TRBJ2-3, with TRBD2 matching over 10 bases. After removal of 3 bases from V and 0 bases from J, the junction contained 6 bases not matched to a gene. The CDR3 sequence is 17 residues long. Per germline, CDR1 SGHVS and CDR2 FQNEAQ. The CDR3 loop is CASSFITSGASTDTQYF. The CDR3 DNA reads TGTGCCAGCAGCTTTATTACTAGCGGGGCTAGCACAGATACGCAGTATTTT.

The chain is built from TRBV19 and TRBJ1-6; D remains ambiguous. The CDR3 runs 15 residues. The V and J ends lost 2 bases and 7 bases respectively, with 12 bases between them. Germline-derived CDR1 and CDR2 are LNHDA and SQIVND (reference sequence). In DNA form, the CDR3 reads TGTGCCAGTAGTATAAACCGTGCATTCAATTCACCCCTCCACTTT. This encodes CASSINRAFNSPLHF.

This clone came up once. The chain links TRBV5-1 to TRBJ2-7; D might be TRBD2 (7 bases). The V end was cut by 1 base, the J end by 2 bases, with 13 bases between. The V gene's germline CDR1 is SGHRS and CDR2 YFSETQ. The CDR3 is 15 amino acids. The CDR3 DNA reads as TGCGCCAGCAGCTTGCAGAGGGGGGGGGCCTACGAGCAGTACTTC. It codes for CASSLQRGGAYEQYF.

In its sample, this clone was seen once. The chain is built from TRBV7-3 and TRBJ1-2; D ambiguous. Germline V gives CDR1 SGHTA, CDR2 FQGTGA. The CDR3 totals 13 residues. V was cut by 1 base and J by 6 bases, with 9 bases left in between. The CDR3 region has the DNA TGTGCCAGCAGCTTAAGTAGTTACGATGGCTACACCTTC. This codes for CASSLSSYDGYTF.

This sequence joins TRBV10-3 and TRBJ2-1; D ambiguous. CDR1 is ENHRY and CDR2 is SYGVKD in the germline V gene. The V end was cut by 7 bases, the J end by 2 bases, with 12 bases between. The CDR3 consists of 14 residues. In DNA form, the CDR3 reads TGTGCCATCATTACCGATTCGACCTACAATGAGCAGTTCTTC. It translates to CAIITDSTYNEQFF.